This T cell receptor (beta chain) derives from a study of shared T cell receptors in the human thymus. Generated by immunoSEQ multiplex PCR, the TCRdb table keeps only in-frame clones and is missing some. The sample records about 380,000 clones, 95% being singletons. Germline V CDR1 and CDR2: MNHNS, SASEGT. The V segment lost 1 base and the J segment 8 bases; nucleotides outside the gene matches: 17. This CDR3 is 19 amino acids long. The sample comprised thymocytes. V and J are TRBV6-1 and TRBJ2-1, with 10 bases fitting TRBD2. The receptor was isolated from a human donor. CDR3 coding DNA: TGTGCCAGCAGTGAAGGGGAGGGCGGTCTAGCGGGAGATAAGGATGAGCAGTTCTTC. It translates to CASSEGEGGLAGDKDEQFF.